This T cell receptor (beta chain) was obtained from a study of shared clonotypes between healthy human individuals. Per germline, CDR1 MNHEY and CDR2 SMNVEV (reference sequence). CDR3 length: 14 amino acids. The V and J ends lost 8 bases and 3 bases, in that order; junction bases with no gene match: 4. This table comes from immunoSEQ multiplex PCR, and its TCRdb copy is limited to in-frame clones, with some not included. The table includes approximately 2.5 million clones, 93% detected once. Everyone who donated was a Caucasian adult who lived in Nashville, Tennessee. The source material was naive CD4+ T cells from PBMCs. Subset specified: CD45RA+ positively selected. This sequence joins TRBV27 and TRBJ2-2; 9 bases line up with TRBD2. The sequence derives from a man aged 18 to 35 in good health. Some clones in this sample may be carry-over from other donors' samples. CDR3 nucleotides: TGTGCCAGCCGGCGGGAGGGCGACACCGGGGAGCTGTTTTTT. Protein sequence: CASRREGDTGELFF.